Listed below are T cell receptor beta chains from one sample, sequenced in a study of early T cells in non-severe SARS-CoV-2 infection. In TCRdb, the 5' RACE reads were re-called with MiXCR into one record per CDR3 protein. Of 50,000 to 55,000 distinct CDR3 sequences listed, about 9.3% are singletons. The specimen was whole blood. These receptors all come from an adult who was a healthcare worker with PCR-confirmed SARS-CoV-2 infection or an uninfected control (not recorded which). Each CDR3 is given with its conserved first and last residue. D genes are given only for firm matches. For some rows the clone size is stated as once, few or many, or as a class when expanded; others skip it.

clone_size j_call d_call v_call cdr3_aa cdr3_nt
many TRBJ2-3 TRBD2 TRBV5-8 CASSLGGGSTDTQYF TGTGCCAGCAGCTTGGGCGGGGGAAGCACAGATACGCAGTATTTT
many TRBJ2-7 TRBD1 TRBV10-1 CASSESGQGRYEQYF TGCGCCAGCAGTGAGTCGGGACAGGGGAGATACGAGCAGTACTTC
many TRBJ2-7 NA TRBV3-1 CASSPMSGTEEQYF TGTGCCAGCAGCCCAATGTCAGGGACGGAGGAGCAGTACTTC
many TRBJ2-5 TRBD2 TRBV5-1 CASRPGLAGETQYF TGCGCCAGCAGACCGGGACTAGCGGGAGAGACCCAGTACTTC
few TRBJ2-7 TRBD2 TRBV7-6 CASSFLGGEEQYF TGTGCCAGCAGCTTCCTGGGGGGGGAAGAGCAGTACTTC
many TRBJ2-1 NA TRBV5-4 CASSSMLRDSDPQFYNEQFF TGTGCCAGCAGCTCTATGCTCCGGGACTCTGACCCTCAATTCTACAATGAGCAGTTCTTC
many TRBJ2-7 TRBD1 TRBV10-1 CASSDLGGPPLEQYF TGCGCCAGCAGTGATTTAGGGGGCCCTCCCCTCGAGCAGTACTTC
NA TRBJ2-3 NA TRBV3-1 CASSLPTGDTQYF TGTGCCAGCAGCCTTCCGACCGGAGATACGCAGTATTTT
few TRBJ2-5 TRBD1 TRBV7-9 CASVKGQNQETQYF TGTGCCAGCGTCAAGGGACAGAACCAAGAGACCCAGTACTTC
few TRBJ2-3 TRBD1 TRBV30 CAWSADRVTDTQYF TGTGCCTGGAGCGCGGACAGGGTCACAGATACGCAGTATTTT
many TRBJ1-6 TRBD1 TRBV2 CASSRDRGQDSPLHF TGTGCCAGCAGTCGTGACAGGGGGCAAGATTCACCCCTCCACTTT
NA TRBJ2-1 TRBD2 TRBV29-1 CSVGEGLGEQFF TGCAGCGTTGGGGAGGGGCTGGGTGAGCAGTTCTTC
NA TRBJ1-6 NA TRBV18 CASSPHPANNSPLHF TGTGCCAGCTCACCACATCCGGCTAATAATTCACCCCTCCACTTT
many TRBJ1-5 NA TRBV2 CASSGQEGSQPQHF TGTGCCAGCAGTGGACAGGAGGGTAGCCAGCCCCAGCATTTT
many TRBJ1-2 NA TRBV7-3 CASSLISGTLRDYGYTF TGTGCCAGCAGCTTAATCTCCGGGACATTGAGAGACTATGGCTACACCTTC
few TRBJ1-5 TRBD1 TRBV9 CASSAGQGEQPQHF TGTGCCAGCAGCGCCGGACAGGGGGAACAGCCCCAGCATTTT
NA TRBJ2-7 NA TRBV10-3 CAIGRGGSYEQYF TGTGCCATCGGACGGGGTGGCTCCTACGAGCAGTACTTC
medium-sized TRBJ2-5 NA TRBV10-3 CAISDSSQETQYF TGTGCCATCAGTGACAGTTCCCAAGAGACCCAGTACTTC
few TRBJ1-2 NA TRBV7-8 CASSLVSEGYTF TGTGCCAGCAGCTTAGTGTCGGAAGGCTACACCTTC
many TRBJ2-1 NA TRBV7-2 CASSSHPSSYNEQFF TGTGCCAGCAGCTCCCACCCCAGCTCCTACAATGAGCAGTTCTTC
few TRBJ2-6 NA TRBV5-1 CASSWTAYSGANVLTF TGCGCCAGCAGCTGGACGGCGTACTCTGGGGCCAACGTCCTGACTTTC
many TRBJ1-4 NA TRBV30 CACHLGRTNEKLFF TGTGCCTGCCATTTAGGGAGAACTAATGAAAAACTGTTTTTT
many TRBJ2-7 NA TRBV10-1 CASSEGGEQYF TGCGCCAGCAGTGAGGGTGGCGAGCAGTACTTC
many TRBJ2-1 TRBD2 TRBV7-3 CASSSHRLALLEFF TGTGCCAGCAGCTCCCACCGACTAGCCTTATTGGAGTTCTTC
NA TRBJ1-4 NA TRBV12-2 CASRYPGGAANEKLFF TGTGCAAGTCGCTATCCAGGGGGCGCGGCTAATGAAAAACTGTTTTTT
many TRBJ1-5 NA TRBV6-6 CASSYMGSSNQPQHF TGTGCCAGCAGTTACATGGGGAGTAGCAATCAGCCCCAGCATTTT
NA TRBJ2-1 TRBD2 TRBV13 CASSGTTTGTSGRDEQFF TGTGCCAGCAGCGGAACGACGACCGGGACTAGCGGGAGAGATGAGCAGTTCTTC
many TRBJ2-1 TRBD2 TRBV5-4 CASRAGTSVIDEQFF TGTGCCAGCAGGGCCGGGACTAGCGTTATAGATGAGCAGTTCTTC
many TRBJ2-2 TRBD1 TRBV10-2 CASSESRDRGSGELFF TGCGCCAGCAGTGAGTCGAGGGACAGGGGGTCCGGGGAGCTGTTTTTT
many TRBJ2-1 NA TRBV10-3 CAISDGDNEQFF TGTGCCATCAGTGACGGTGACAATGAGCAGTTCTTC
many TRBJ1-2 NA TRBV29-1 CSVVRDKDGYTF TGCAGCGTTGTCCGAGACAAGGATGGCTACACCTTC
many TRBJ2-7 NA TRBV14 CASSQRGGVYEQYF TGTGCCAGCAGCCAGAGGGGTGGAGTCTACGAGCAGTACTTC
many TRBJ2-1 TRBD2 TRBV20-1 CSATRGEYNEQFF TGCAGTGCTACTCGGGGGGAATACAATGAGCAGTTCTTC
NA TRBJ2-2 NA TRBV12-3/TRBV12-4 CASSGNTGELFF TGTGCCAGCAGCGGTAACACCGGGGAGCTGTTTTTT
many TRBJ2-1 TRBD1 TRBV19 CASSTSAGTGNLF TGTGCCAGTAGTACCAGCGCCGGGACAGGCAACCTCTTC
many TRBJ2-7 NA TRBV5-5 CASSLVTGEGEQYF TGTGCCAGCAGCTTGGTCACCGGGGAAGGCGAGCAGTACTTC
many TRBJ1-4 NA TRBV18 CASSPPGRLNGEEKLFF TGTGCCAGCTCACCACCGGGACGCCTAAATGGGGAGGAAAAACTGTTTTTT
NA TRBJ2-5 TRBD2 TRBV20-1 CSAFSASGADFFQETQYF TGCAGTGCCTTTTCGGCTAGCGGGGCCGACTTTTTTCAAGAGACCCAGTACTTC
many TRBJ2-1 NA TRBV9 CASSVGPLNEQFF TGTGCCAGCAGCGTAGGGCCCCTCAATGAGCAGTTCTTC
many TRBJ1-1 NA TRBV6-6 CASSYAGMNTEAFF TGTGCCAGCAGTTACGCCGGAATGAACACTGAAGCTTTCTTT
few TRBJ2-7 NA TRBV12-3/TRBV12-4 CASSSSPGTYEQYF TGTGCCAGCAGTTCCTCACCCGGGACCTACGAGCAGTACTTC
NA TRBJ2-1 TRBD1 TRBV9 CASSVDLGTGAYNEQFF TGTGCCAGCAGCGTAGATTTAGGGACAGGGGCCTACAATGAGCAGTTCTTC
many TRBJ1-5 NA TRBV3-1 CASSQAGGSSNQPQHF TGTGCCAGCAGCCAAGCCGGGGGGAGTAGCAATCAGCCCCAGCATTTT
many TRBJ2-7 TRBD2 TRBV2 CASSERTSGGDEQYF TGTGCCAGCAGTGAGAGGACTAGCGGGGGGGACGAGCAGTACTTC
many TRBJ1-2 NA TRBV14 CASSQGWTDSNYGYTF TGTGCCAGCAGCCAGGGTTGGACAGACTCTAACTATGGCTACACCTTC
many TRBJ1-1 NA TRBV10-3 CAISVIGENTEAFF TGTGCCATCAGCGTAATAGGGGAGAACACTGAAGCTTTCTTT
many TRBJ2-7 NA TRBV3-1 CASGEGGQSSYEQYF TGTGCCAGCGGGGAGGGGGGCCAAAGCTCCTACGAGCAGTACTTC
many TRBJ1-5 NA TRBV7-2 CASSLDGGTYQPQHF TGTGCCAGCAGCTTAGATGGGGGGACCTATCAGCCCCAGCATTTT
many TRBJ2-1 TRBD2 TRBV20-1 CSAQSSGGADEQFF TGCAGTGCTCAATCTAGCGGGGGGGCAGATGAGCAGTTCTTC
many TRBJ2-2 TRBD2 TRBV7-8 CASSLAPSGRPGELFF TGTGCCAGCAGCTTAGCGCCTAGCGGGAGACCCGGGGAGCTGTTTTTT
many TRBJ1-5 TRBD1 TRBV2 CASSDRGYQPQHF TGTGCCAGCAGTGACAGGGGGTATCAGCCCCAGCATTTT
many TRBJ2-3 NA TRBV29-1 CSVVRQGIDTQYF TGCAGCGTTGTGAGGCAGGGAATAGATACGCAGTATTTT
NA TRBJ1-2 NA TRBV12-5 CASSRDIYGYTF TGTGCTAGTTCGCGGGACATTTATGGCTACACCTTC
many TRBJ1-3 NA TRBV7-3 CASSGGTGNTIYF TGTGCCAGCAGCGGGGGGACTGGAAACACCATATATTTT
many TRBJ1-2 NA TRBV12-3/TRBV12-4 CASSSYRLPGQNGYTF TGTGCCAGCAGTTCTTACCGTTTACCCGGACAGAATGGCTACACCTTC
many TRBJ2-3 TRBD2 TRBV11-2 CASSPRTSGGAGDTQYF TGTGCCAGCAGCCCTCGGACTAGCGGGGGGGCCGGGGATACGCAGTATTTT
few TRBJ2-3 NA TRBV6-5 CATLGGDTQYF TGTGCCACCTTAGGGGGAGATACGCAGTATTTT
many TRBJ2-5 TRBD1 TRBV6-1 CASRGQGKETQYF TGTGCCAGCAGGGGACAGGGAAAAGAGACCCAGTACTTC
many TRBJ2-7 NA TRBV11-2 CASRIIRGSYEQYF TGTGCCAGCAGGATTATTCGGGGTTCCTACGAGCAGTACTTC
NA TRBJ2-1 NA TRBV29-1 CSVDGQGTEQFF TGCAGCGTTGATGGCCAAGGGACTGAGCAGTTCTTC